This TCR beta chain originates from a study of blood T cell repertoires in COVID-19. Study context: Italy, Spain and the United States were the sources of the convalescent and acute COVID-19 samples. Sources were T cells, B-cell-depleted T cells, or PBMCs; the material itself was cDNA or gDNA.

The table lists this clone with a count of one. Assay used: immunoSEQ multiplex PCR; TCRdb lists only in-frame clones, some missing. The table shows 400,000 to 550,000 clones, with around 88% occurring only once. Looked up from germline, CDR1 is LNHNV and CDR2 is YYDKDF (reference sequence). The length of the CDR3 is 16 residues. V was pared by 4 bases and J by 6 bases, with 9 bases of the junction left unmatched. The clonotype originates from a woman aged 25 to 39 with acute or convalescent COVID-19. The chain joins TRBV15 to TRBJ2-3; 11 bases line up with TRBD2. Specimen: peripheral blood. The CDR3 DNA is TGTGCCACCAGCACGCCAATAGCGGGGGGGCACGATACGCAGTATTTT. It yields the protein CATSTPIAGGHDTQYF. Full variable domain (outside the CDR3, taken from reference TRBV15 and TRBJ2-3): DAMVIQNPRYQVTQFGKPVTLSCSQTLNHNVMYWYQQKSSQAPKLLFHYYDKDFNNEADTPDNFQSRRPNTSFCFLDIRSPGLGDTAMYLCATSTPIAGGHDTQYFGPGTRLTVL.